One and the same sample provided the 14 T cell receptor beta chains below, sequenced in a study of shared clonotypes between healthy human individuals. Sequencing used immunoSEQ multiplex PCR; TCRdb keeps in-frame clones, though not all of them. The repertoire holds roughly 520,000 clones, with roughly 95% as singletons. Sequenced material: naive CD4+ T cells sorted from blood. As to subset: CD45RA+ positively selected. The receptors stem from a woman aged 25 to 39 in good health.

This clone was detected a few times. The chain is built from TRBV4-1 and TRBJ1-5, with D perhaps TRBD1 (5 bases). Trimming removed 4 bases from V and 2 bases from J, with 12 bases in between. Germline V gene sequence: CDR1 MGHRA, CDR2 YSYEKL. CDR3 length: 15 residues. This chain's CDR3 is CASSLLGAGNQPQHF. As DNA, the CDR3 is TGCGCCAGCAGCCTCCTCGGGGCGGGCAATCAGCCCCAGCATTTT.

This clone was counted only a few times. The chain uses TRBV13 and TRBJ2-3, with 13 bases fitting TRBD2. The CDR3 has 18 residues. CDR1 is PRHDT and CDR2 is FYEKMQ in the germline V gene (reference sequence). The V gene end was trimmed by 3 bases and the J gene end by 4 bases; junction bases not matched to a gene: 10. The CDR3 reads CASSFGGLAGVNPDTQYF. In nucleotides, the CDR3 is TGTGCCAGCAGCTTCGGCGGACTAGCGGGAGTTAATCCAGATACGCAGTATTTT. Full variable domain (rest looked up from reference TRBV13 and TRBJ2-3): AAGVIQSPRHLIKEKRETATLKCYPIPRHDTVYWYQQGPGQDPQFLISFYEKMQSDKGSIPDRFSAQQFSDYHSELNMSSLELGDSALYFCASSFGGLAGVNPDTQYFGPGTRLTVL.

CDR3 protein: CASSASTATNEKLFF. The CDR3, as DNA: TGTGCCAGCAGCGCTTCCACGGCAACTAATGAAAAACTGTTTTTT. The chain couples TRBV9 to TRBJ1-4; D is undetermined. The CDR3 consists of 15 residues. From germline, CDR1 is SGDLS and CDR2 YYNGEE. Trimming took 3 bases from V and 0 from J, leaving 9 bases between them.

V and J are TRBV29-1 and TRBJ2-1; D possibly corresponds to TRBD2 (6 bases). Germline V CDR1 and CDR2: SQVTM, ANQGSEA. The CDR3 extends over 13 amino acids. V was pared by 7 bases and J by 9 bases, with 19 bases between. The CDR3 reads CSDRYSEGGEQFF. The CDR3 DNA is TGCAGCGACAGGTATAGTGAGGGAGGTGAGCAGTTCTTC.

The CDR3 is CASSGQGASFSYEQYF. The CDR3 DNA is TGTGCCAGTAGCGGGCAGGGGGCTTCCTTCTCCTACGAGCAGTACTTC. The V call is TRBV19, the J call TRBJ2-7; 8 bases map to TRBD1. CDR3 size: 16 residues. V lost 6 bases to trimming and J lost 0 bases; unmatched junction nucleotides: 10. Germline V gives CDR1 LNHDA, CDR2 SQIVND (reference sequence).

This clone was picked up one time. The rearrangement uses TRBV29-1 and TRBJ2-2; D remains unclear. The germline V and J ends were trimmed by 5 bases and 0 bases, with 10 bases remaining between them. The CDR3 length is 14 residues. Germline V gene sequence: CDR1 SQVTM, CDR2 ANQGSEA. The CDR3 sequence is CSVSRTANTGELFF. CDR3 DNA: TGCAGCGTTTCGAGGACGGCGAACACCGGGGAGCTGTTTTTT.

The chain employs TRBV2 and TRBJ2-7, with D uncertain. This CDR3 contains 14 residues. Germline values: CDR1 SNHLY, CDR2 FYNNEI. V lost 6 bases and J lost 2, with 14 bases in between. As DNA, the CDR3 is TGTGCCAGCAGGCCACGTACCAGCACCTACGAGCAGTACTTC. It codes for CASRPRTSTYEQYF.

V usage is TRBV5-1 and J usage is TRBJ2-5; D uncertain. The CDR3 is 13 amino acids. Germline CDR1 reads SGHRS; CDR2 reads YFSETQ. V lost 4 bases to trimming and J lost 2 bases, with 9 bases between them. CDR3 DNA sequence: TGCGCCAGCAGCATGGGCGCACAAGAGACCCAGTACTTC. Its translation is CASSMGAQETQYF.

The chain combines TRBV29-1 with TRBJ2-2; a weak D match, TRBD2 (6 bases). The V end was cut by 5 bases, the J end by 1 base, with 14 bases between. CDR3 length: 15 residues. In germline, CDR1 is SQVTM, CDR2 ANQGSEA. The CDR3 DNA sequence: TGCAGCGTTACTATCCCGCGGGGGAACACCGGGGAGCTGTTTTTT. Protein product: CSVTIPRGNTGELFF.

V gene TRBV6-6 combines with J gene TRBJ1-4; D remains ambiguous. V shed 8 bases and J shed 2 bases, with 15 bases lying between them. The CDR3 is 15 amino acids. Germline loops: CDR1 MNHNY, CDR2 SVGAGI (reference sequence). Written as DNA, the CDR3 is TGTGCCAGCGGGCGGAACCGCGGTACTAATGAAAAACTGTTTTTT. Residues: CASGRNRGTNEKLFF.

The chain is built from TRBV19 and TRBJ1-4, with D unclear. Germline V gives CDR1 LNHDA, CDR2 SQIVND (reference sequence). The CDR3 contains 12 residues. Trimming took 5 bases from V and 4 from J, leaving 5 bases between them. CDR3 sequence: CASSGFNEKLFF. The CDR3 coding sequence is TGTGCCAGTAGTGGCTTTAATGAAAAACTGTTTTTT.

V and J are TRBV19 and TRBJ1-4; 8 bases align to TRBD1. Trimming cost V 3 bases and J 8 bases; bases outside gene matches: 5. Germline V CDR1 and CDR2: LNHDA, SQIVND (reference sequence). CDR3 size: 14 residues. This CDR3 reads CASSIPGQDEKLFF. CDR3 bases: TGTGCCAGTAGTATCCCGGGACAGGACGAAAAACTGTTTTTT.

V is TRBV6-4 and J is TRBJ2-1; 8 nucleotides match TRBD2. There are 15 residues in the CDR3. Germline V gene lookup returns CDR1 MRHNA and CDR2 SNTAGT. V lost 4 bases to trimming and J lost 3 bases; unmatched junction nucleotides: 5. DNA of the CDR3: TGTGCCAGCAGTGCGCGGACTAGCATCTACAATGAGCAGTTCTTC. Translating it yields CASSARTSIYNEQFF.

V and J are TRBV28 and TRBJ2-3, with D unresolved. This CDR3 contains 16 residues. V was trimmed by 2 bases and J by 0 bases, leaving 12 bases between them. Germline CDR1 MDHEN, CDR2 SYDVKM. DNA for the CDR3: TGTGCCAGCAGTTTAGAAACTACCGCTAGCACAGATACGCAGTATTTT. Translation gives CASSLETTASTDTQYF. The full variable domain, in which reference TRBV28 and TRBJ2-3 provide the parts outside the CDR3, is DVKVTQSSRYLVKRTGEKVFLECVQDMDHENMFWYRQDPGLGLRLIYFSYDVKMKEKGDIPEGYSVSREKKERFSLILESASTNQTSMYLCASSLETTASTDTQYFGPGTRLTVL.